Included here is one T cell receptor (beta chain) sequence, with context. Antigen: not known. Memory CD4+ cells were defined as CD4+CD45RO+CD25-. Overall study results and limits: Tumor Treg TCRs overlapped most with tumor naive CD4+ cells.

Germline loops: CDR1 SGHRS, CDR2 YFSETQ. V shed 3 bases and J shed 5 bases, with 6 bases lying between them. CDR3 size: 12 residues. Full-length variable regions came from constant-region reverse primers plus semi-nested Nested Universal Primer A PCR. TCRdb redid the calling of the 5' RACE reads with MiXCR, one entry per CDR3 protein. The top ten clones hold 3.7% of a sample with around 37,000 distinct CDR3 sequences, 25% to 30% of them seen once. This sequence was found in a female donor with breast cancer. Sequenced: memory CD4+ T cells sorted from a lymph node. This sample's subset: memory CD4+ T cells, CD4+CD45RO+CD25-. The chain carries TRBV5-1 and TRBJ2-1, with D uncertain. CDR3 amino acids: CASSYANNEQFF. CDR3 in DNA: TGCGCCAGCAGCTACGCCAACAATGAGCAGTTCTTC.